The T cell receptor (beta chain) described here comes from a study of blood T cell repertoires in COVID-19. Study as a whole: Acute and convalescent COVID-19 samples came from the United States, Italy and Spain. Sources were T cells, B-cell-depleted T cells, or PBMCs; the material itself was cDNA or gDNA.

The CDR3 is made up of 12 amino acids. Per germline, CDR1 SGHDT and CDR2 YYEEEE. V was pared by 6 bases and J by 4 bases, with 10 bases between. The authors' processing: Reference gene primer amplification gave nucleated cell count estimates. Profiled with immunoSEQ multiplex PCR; TCRdb holds only in-frame clones, not every one. The V and J calls and clone size are taken from that table; D and trimming were inferred from the DNA. The sample carries approximately 98,000 clones, 81% recorded once. The V and J genes are TRBV5-6 and TRBJ1-2; TRBD1 is a possible D gene (5 bases). The sequenced sample consisted of peripheral blood. This receptor was obtained from a man in his sixties with acute or convalescent COVID-19. The chain's CDR3 is CASTRQGYGYTF. In DNA, the CDR3 is TGTGCCAGCACCCGTCAGGGCTATGGCTACACCTTC.